The present T cell receptor (beta chain) was sequenced within a study of shared clonotypes between healthy human individuals. Study-wide results and caveats: Clonotypes that were shared across a handful of donors made up roughly 5% of naive CD4 clonotypes.

All of the donors resided in Nashville, Tennessee, and each was a Caucasian adult. Deletions cut 2 bases from V and 2 bases from J, with 8 bases between. CDR3 size: 13 residues. Germline-derived CDR1 and CDR2 are SGHRS and YFSETQ. Replicate PCRs from sorted subsets contained about 200 ng DNA, which is roughly 30,000 T cell genomes. In the original analysis: Junction-only immunoSEQ data arrived without quality scores, meaning filtering differed. Profiled with immunoSEQ multiplex PCR; TCRdb holds only in-frame clones, not every one. That table gives V, J and clone size, and the DNA gave D and trimming. Of about 2 million clones detected, 95% appear once; the ten largest clones hold under 0.15%. Worth noting for this clone: The target antigen is unknown. Within the sample, other DNA sequences also encode this same CDR3.

V and J are TRBV5-1 and TRBJ2-7; D ambiguous. The clonotype comes from a man younger than 35 in good health. Sequenced input: naive CD4+ T cells sorted from blood. Subset reported: CD45RA+ positively selected. CDR3 sequence reads: CASSLDGAYEQYF. The CDR3 region has the DNA TGCGCCAGCAGCTTAGACGGAGCCTACGAGCAGTACTTC.